This T cell receptor (beta chain) was sequenced for a study of blood T cell repertoires in COVID-19. Study-level background: Italy, Spain and the United States were the sources of the convalescent and acute COVID-19 samples. T cells, B-cell-depleted T cells, or PBMCs provided the cDNA or gDNA that served as material.

Original analysis: Amplification from reference gene primers served as the basis for estimated nucleated cell counts. Sequencing used immunoSEQ multiplex PCR; TCRdb keeps in-frame clones, though not all of them. The V and J calls and clone size come from that table; D and trimming were worked out from the DNA. This sample has roughly 50,000 clones, with around 83% found just once. The CDR3 is 14 amino acids. CDR1 is KGHDR and CDR2 is SFDVKD in the germline V gene. V gave up 5 bases and J gave up 5 bases; unmatched junction bases: 6. This TCR derives from a man aged 55 to 70 with acute or convalescent COVID-19. This sequence joins TRBV24-1 and TRBJ2-5; the match to TRBD2 covers 8 bases. Sequencing was done on a sample of peripheral blood. CDR3 amino acids: CATSAGGGQETQYF. The CDR3 region has the DNA TGTGCCACCAGTGCCGGGGGGGGGCAGGAGACCCAGTACTTC.